This TCR beta chain was retrieved from a study of technical replicates of blood from several donors (dated by TCRdb to the late 2010s). As concerns this clone: Its antigen target is currently unknown. No clone much larger than this one lies a single base away; base qualities are absent.

The germline V gene gives CDR1 as MNHEY and CDR2 as SVGAGI. V loses 6 bases, J loses 0 bases, and the germline ends lie 3 bases apart. Including cysteine and phenylalanine, the CDR3 has 11 amino acids. The read is trimmed to its CDR3 DNA, 33 bases read in frame from base 1. The method behind the library was the immunoSEQ multiplex PCR assay. Held by TCRdb, this immuneACCESS table contains in-frame sequences only and omits some clones. Under half of the omission traces to an unresolved V gene where checked; the cause of the rest is unknown. The sample table lists more than 65,000 clones, about 96% of them with a count of one. Clones ranked in the top ten supply about 0.33% of the sample.

This chain is built from TRBV6-5 and TRBJ2-7, with the identity of the D gene unclear. The sequenced sample was T cells isolated from PBMCs. The receptor was derived from a human donor in good health. The CDR3 region: CASRASYEQYF. The DNA is TGTGCCAGCAGGGCCTCCTACGAGCAGTACTTC.